A single sample gave rise to the 28 T cell receptor beta chains below, sequenced in a study of T cells in Graves' hyperthyroidism and ophthalmopathy. TCR beta CDR3 sequences were amplified from RNA transcripts. First-round RT-PCR with HTBI primers amplified the TCR CDR3 region. TCRdb analysed the multiplex PCR reads with MiXCR anew, one entry per CDR3 protein. Counted here are about 130,000 distinct CDR3 sequences, around 20% occurring once; the ten biggest clones make up more than 60%. The sequenced sample consisted of blood. These receptors all stem from a woman between 45 and 60 years old with Graves' hyperthyroidism that later progressed to Graves' ophthalmopathy.

This clonotype was recorded at least ten times. This chain uses TRBV20-1 with TRBJ2-3; D is uncertain. CDR3 length: 14 amino acids. Germline CDR1 DFQATT, CDR2 SNEGSKA (reference sequence). Between the trimmed V and J ends, which lost 1 base and 2 bases, there was a span of 10 bases. CDR3 residues: CSARVADVTDTQYF. DNA for the CDR3: TGCAGTGCTAGAGTGGCGGATGTCACAGATACGCAGTATTTT.

The chain recombines TRBV2 with TRBJ2-1, with TRBD2 matching over 15 bases. The CDR3 consists of 16 residues. Germline CDR1 reads SNHLY; CDR2 reads FYNNEI. The trim removed 6 bases at V and 8 bases at J, leaving 8 bases unmatched. In DNA, the CDR3 is TGTGCCAGCAGGCTACGGACTAGCGGGAGGGACGATGAGCAGTTCTTC. Translating gives CASRLRTSGRDDEQFF.

The rearrangement uses TRBV7-2 and TRBJ2-5, with 15 bases aligning to TRBD2. This CDR3 is 16 amino acids long. Trimming at V came to 6 bases and at J to 1 base, leaving 3 bases not matched to a gene. Germline CDR1 reads SGHTA; CDR2 reads FQGNSA. DNA of the CDR3: TGTGCCAGCAGTTCGGGACTAGCGGGGGGCCAAGAGACCCAGTACTTC. Translating gives CASSSGLAGGQETQYF. The variable domain in full, completed from reference TRBV7-2 and TRBJ2-5, reads GAGVSQSPSNKVTEKGKDVELRCDPISGHTALYWYRQSLGQGLEFLIYFQGNSAPDKSGLPSDRFSAERTGGSVSTLTIQRTQQEDSAVYLCASSSGLAGGQETQYFGPGTRLLVL.

This clonotype was counted many times. The CDR3: CASGDWEQYF. CDR3 coding DNA: TGTGCCAGCGGGGATTGGGAGCAGTACTTC. The rearrangement joins TRBV3-1 to TRBJ2-7; no definite D call. Trimming removed 8 bases from V and 7 bases from J, with 9 bases in between. Per germline, CDR1 LGHDT and CDR2 YNNKEL (reference sequence). The CDR3 totals 10 residues.

The table lists this clonotype with many counts. The rearrangement uses TRBV3-1 and TRBJ2-3; D is ambiguous. The V gene lost 2 bases and the J gene lost 5 bases, with 11 bases spanning the gap. Germline loops: CDR1 LGHDT, CDR2 YNNKEL (reference sequence). The CDR3 is 14 residues long. The CDR3 sequence is CASSQLGERDTQYF. DNA for the CDR3: TGTGCCAGCAGCCAATTGGGCGAGAGAGATACGCAGTATTTT.

V and J are TRBV2 and TRBJ2-3; D perhaps matches TRBD2 (6 bases). V lost 2 bases to trimming and J lost 0 bases, with 12 bases between them. This CDR3 has 16 residues. The germline CDR1 and CDR2 sequences are SNHLY and FYNNEI. DNA of the CDR3: TGTGCCAGCAGTGAAATGTGGGCGGGAAGCACAGATACGCAGTATTTT. It encodes CASSEMWAGSTDTQYF.

This clonotype was seen only a few times. The chain links TRBV4-1 to TRBJ2-1; 9 bases align to TRBD2. V shed 1 base, J shed 6 bases, and the junction held 10 bases outside the gene matches. Germline V gives CDR1 MGHRA, CDR2 YSYEKL. The CDR3 covers 17 residues. In DNA, the CDR3 is TGCGCCAGCAGCCAAGTAGATATGGGACTAGCTTCCAATGAGCAGTTCTTC. Protein: CASSQVDMGLASNEQFF.

This clonotype appeared many times. The CDR3 region has the DNA TGTGCCAGCAGTACGCACGGCAATCAGCCCCAGCATTTT. Amino acid sequence: CASSTHGNQPQHF. This chain uses TRBV2 with TRBJ1-5; D is ambiguous. This CDR3 spans 13 amino acids. Looked up from germline, CDR1 is SNHLY and CDR2 is FYNNEI. V lost 5 bases and J lost 2, with 7 bases in between.

This clonotype showed up many times. V gene TRBV20-1 combines with J gene TRBJ1-1; D gene uncertain. Trimming took off 3 bases at V and 1 base at J, with 9 bases between the two ends. CDR3 length: 13 residues. Germline CDR1 is DFQATT and CDR2 is SNEGSKA (reference sequence). CDR3 residues: CSASQDPNTEAFF. CDR3 sequence (DNA): TGCAGTGCTAGCCAGGACCCGAACACTGAAGCTTTCTTT.

This clonotype showed up many times. V and J are TRBV28 and TRBJ1-5; TRBD1 might be the D (5 bases). The V gene lost 4 bases and the J gene lost 6 bases, with 13 bases spanning the gap. Germline V gene sequence: CDR1 MDHEN, CDR2 SYDVKM. The CDR3 has 14 residues. The CDR3 sequence is CASSSAGAGQPQHF. CDR3 sequence (DNA): TGTGCCAGCAGTTCCGCCGGGGCCGGTCAGCCCCAGCATTTT.

This clonotype has a count of ten or more. The gene calls are TRBV5-1 and TRBJ1-1; D is unclear. V lost 0 bases and J 5 bases, leaving 11 bases between the germline ends. The germline gives CDR1 SGHRS, CDR2 YFSETQ. The CDR3 sequence is 14 residues long. CDR3 amino acids: CASSLGPGWTEAFF. For the CDR3, the DNA is TGCGCCAGCAGCTTGGGTCCGGGGTGGACTGAAGCTTTCTTT.

The V and J genes are TRBV9 and TRBJ2-5, with D perhaps matching TRBD2 (6 bases). Germline assignment: CDR1 SGDLS and CDR2 YYNGEE. V was pared by 4 bases and J by 2 bases, with 12 bases between. The CDR3 is 14 residues long. The CDR3 here is CASSPAGNQETQYF. The CDR3 nucleotides read TGTGCCAGCAGCCCCGCGGGGAATCAAGAGACCCAGTACTTC. The full variable domain, with the rest looked up from reference TRBV9 and TRBJ2-5, is DSGVTQTPKHLITATGQRVTLRCSPRSGDLSVYWYQQSLDQGLQFLIQYYNGEERAKGNILERFSAQQFPDLHSELNLSSLELGDSALYFCASSPAGNQETQYFGPGTRLLVL.

A single count supports this clonotype. The J gene is TRBJ2-2, the V gene TRBV19; perhaps TRBD2 as D (6 bases). CDR3 size: 16 residues. The germline CDR1 and CDR2 sequences are LNHDA and SQIVND (reference sequence). The V and J ends lost 3 bases and 1 base respectively, with 12 bases between them. The CDR3 spells CASSMVGGLNTGELFF. The CDR3 bases are TGTGCCAGTAGTATGGTGGGGGGACTGAACACCGGGGAGCTGTTTTTT.

The genes are TRBV28 and TRBJ2-5, with D perhaps being TRBD1 or TRBD2 (5 bases each). This CDR3 has 14 amino acids. Trimming pared 4 bases from V and 5 bases from J, leaving 14 bases between. The germline CDR1 and CDR2 sequences are MDHEN and SYDVKM. For the CDR3, the DNA is TGTGCCAGCAGTTATTGGGGGACGAGGGAGACCCAGTACTTC. This gives the protein CASSYWGTRETQYF.

This clonotype appeared many times. The chain links TRBV20-1 to TRBJ2-7; D is unclear. This CDR3 has 14 amino acids. V was cut by 3 bases and J by 0 bases, with 12 bases left in between. The germline CDR1 and CDR2 sequences are DFQATT and SNEGSKA (reference sequence). For the CDR3, the DNA is TGCAGTGCTAGGCGACCCCCCCACTCCTACGAGCAGTACTTC. Translating it yields CSARRPPHSYEQYF.

In its sample, this clonotype was seen many times. The V call is TRBV10-3, the J call TRBJ1-5, with D possibly being TRBD1 (6 bases). The germline V gene has CDR1 ENHRY and CDR2 SYGVKD. The CDR3 runs 14 residues. V was shortened by 5 bases and J by 2 bases, with 10 bases between the two germline ends. CDR3 in amino acids: CAISPGGGNQPQHF. The DNA for the CDR3 is TGTGCCATCAGTCCGGGGGGCGGCAATCAGCCCCAGCATTTT.

This clonotype was counted many times. V gene TRBV10-2 combines with J gene TRBJ2-7, with D perhaps TRBD1 (5 bases). With 7 bases removed from V and 4 bases from J, the gap between germline ends came to 23 bases. The CDR3 runs 16 residues. Germline V lookup: CDR1 WSHSY, CDR2 SAAADI. The CDR3 DNA reads as TGCGCCAGCATAGGTGGAACGGGTCGGCAGGGTTACGAGCAGTACTTC. Protein product: CASIGGTGRQGYEQYF.

The J gene is TRBJ1-5, the V gene TRBV25-1, with D unclear. The length of the CDR3 is 14 residues. With 1 base removed from V and 1 base from J, the gap between germline ends came to 5 bases. Looked up from germline, CDR1 is MGHDK and CDR2 is SYGVNS. Here the CDR3 reads CASSEWVSNQPQHF. The CDR3 region has the DNA TGTGCCAGCAGTGAATGGGTGAGCAATCAGCCCCAGCATTTT.

This clonotype was counted ten times or more. The junction departs from the called germline gene at one end, perhaps through a read error. V usage is TRBV2 and J usage is TRBJ2-3; 8 bases agree with TRBD2. The V gene's germline CDR1 is SNHLY and CDR2 FYNNEI. The CDR3 is 15 amino acids. The CDR3 nucleotides are TGTGCCAGCAGTCAAGCGACTAGCGGCACAGATACGCAGTATTTT. Encoded protein: CASSQATSGTDTQYF.

This clonotype showed up many times. The chain has TRBV29-1 and TRBJ2-7, with D maybe TRBD1 (6 bases). Germline lookup yields CDR1 SQVTM and CDR2 ANQGSEA. The CDR3 totals 13 residues. Trimming cost V 3 bases and J 3 bases, with 12 bases left between them. The CDR3: CSVEGEGGYEQYF. In DNA, the CDR3 is TGCAGCGTTGAGGGTGAAGGGGGCTACGAGCAGTACTTC.

This clonotype has just a few counts. The chain uses TRBV28 and TRBJ2-1; 14 nucleotides align to TRBD2. Trimming cost V 9 bases and J 8 bases; bases outside gene matches: 12. Germline V gene sequence: CDR1 MDHEN, CDR2 SYDVKM. The CDR3 consists of 16 residues. In DNA form, the CDR3 reads TGTGCCAGTCCCCCGGGACTAGCGGGAGTCCGCGATGAGCAGTTCTTC. Its protein product is CASPPGLAGVRDEQFF.

This clonotype was counted only a few times. The chain uses TRBV5-1 and TRBJ1-3; D is uncertain. CDR1 SGHRS and CDR2 YFSETQ come from the germline V gene. Trimming cost V 3 bases and J 3 bases, with 4 bases left between them. This CDR3 is 12 amino acids long. CDR3 protein: CASSSGGNTIYF. The CDR3 DNA reads as TGCGCCAGCAGCTCGGGTGGAAACACCATATATTTT.

This sequence joins TRBV6-1 and TRBJ1-3; D call uncertain. Germline V lookup: CDR1 MNHNS, CDR2 SASEGT. The V gene lost 1 base and the J gene lost 4 bases, with 8 bases spanning the gap. This CDR3 comprises 14 residues. The DNA of the CDR3 is TGTGCCAGCAGTGAAGGGCGCGGAGGAAACACCATATATTTT. Translation gives CASSEGRGGNTIYF.

Many counts were recorded for this clonotype. V and J are TRBV20-1 and TRBJ2-7; 14 bases fit TRBD2. Germline CDR1 DFQATT, CDR2 SNEGSKA (reference sequence). The V segment lost 4 bases and the J segment 1 base; nucleotides outside the gene matches: 24. The CDR3 contains 22 residues. CDR3 residues: CSATQTRVEGTSGSRISYEQYF. The CDR3 region has the DNA TGCAGTGCTACCCAGACTAGGGTGGAGGGGACTAGCGGGAGTCGAATTTCCTACGAGCAGTACTTC.

This clonotype was picked up one time. This sequence joins TRBV20-1 and TRBJ1-2, with 7 bases that match TRBD1. CDR3 length: 12 residues. With V trimmed by 5 bases and J by 7 bases, 7 bases remained unmatched. Per the germline V gene, CDR1 is DFQATT and CDR2 is SNEGSKA (reference sequence). The CDR3 is CSADGQVGGYTF. The CDR3 DNA reads TGCAGTGCTGACGGACAGGTCGGTGGCTACACCTTC.

In its sample, this clonotype was seen many times. In nucleotides, the CDR3 is TGTGCCAGCAGTATGGGAGATACGCAGTATTTT. It translates to CASSMGDTQYF. The V gene is TRBV27, the J gene TRBJ2-3; D not certain. Germline assignment: CDR1 MNHEY and CDR2 SMNVEV (reference sequence). The CDR3 length is 11 residues. With 5 bases removed from V and 5 bases from J, the gap between germline ends came to 5 bases.

Notes on this clonotype: This may be a read error: a much more frequent sequence differs by one nucleotide. CDR3 coding DNA: TGTGCCAGCAGGCCGGGACAGGGAAACAGTCAGCCCCAGCATTTT. Protein product: CASRPGQGNSQPQHF. This rearrangement joins TRBV27 to TRBJ1-5, with TRBD1 identical over 9 bases. The germline V gene encodes CDR1 MNHEY and CDR2 SMNVEV (reference sequence). V dropped 6 bases and J dropped 6; count of bases not matched to a gene: 9. This CDR3 has 15 residues.

Ten or more counts support this clonotype. This chain uses TRBV6-1 with TRBJ2-1, with TRBD2 matching 8 bases. CDR1 and CDR2 from the germline V gene are MNHNS and SASEGT. J gave up 4 bases and V 1 base, and 6 bases lay outside the gene matches. This CDR3 has 16 residues. CDR3 sequence: CASSEVPSGHYNEQFF. In nucleotides, the CDR3 is TGTGCCAGCAGTGAAGTACCTAGCGGGCATTACAATGAGCAGTTCTTC.